This record covers a single T cell receptor (beta chain). These data originate in a study of CD8+ T cells in alopecia areata. Germline loops: CDR1 SQVTM, CDR2 ANQGSEA. The length of the CDR3 is 13 residues. After removal of 7 bases from V and 5 bases from J, the junction contained 8 bases not matched to a gene. TCR sequencing used cDNA made by reverse transcription of extracted RNA. Sequencing used immunoSEQ multiplex PCR; TCRdb keeps in-frame clones, though not all of them. The table records more than 100,000 clones, approximately 52% of them present only once. Sequencing input: CD4+ T cells sorted from blood. This receptor was taken from a human donor in good health. The chain uses TRBV29-1 and TRBJ1-1; 9 bases align to TRBD1. Here the CDR3 DNA reads TGCAGCGCGATACAGGGGGCGAGGACTGAAGCTTTCTTT. It is translated as CSAIQGARTEAFF. Full variable domain (rest looked up from reference TRBV29-1 and TRBJ1-1): SAVISQKPSRDICQRGTSLTIQCQVDSQVTMMFWYRQQPGQSLTLIATANQGSEATYESGFVIDKFPISRPNLTFSTLTVSNMSPEDSSIYLCSAIQGARTEAFFGQGTRLTVV.